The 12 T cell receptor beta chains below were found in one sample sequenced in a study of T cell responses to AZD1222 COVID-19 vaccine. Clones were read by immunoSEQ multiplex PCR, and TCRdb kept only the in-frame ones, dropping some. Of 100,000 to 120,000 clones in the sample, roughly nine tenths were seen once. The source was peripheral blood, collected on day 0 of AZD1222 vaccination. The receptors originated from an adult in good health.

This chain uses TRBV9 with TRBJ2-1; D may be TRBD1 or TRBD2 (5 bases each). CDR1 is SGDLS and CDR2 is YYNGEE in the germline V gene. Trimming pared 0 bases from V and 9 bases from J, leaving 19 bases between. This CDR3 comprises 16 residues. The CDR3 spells CASSVADSPFGGEQFF. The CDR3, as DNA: TGTGCCAGCAGCGTAGCTGACTCACCCTTTGGGGGTGAGCAGTTCTTC. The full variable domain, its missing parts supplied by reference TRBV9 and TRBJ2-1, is DSGVTQTPKHLITATGQRVTLRCSPRSGDLSVYWYQQSLDQGLQFLIQYYNGEERAKGNILERFSAQQFPDLHSELNLSSLELGDSALYFCASSVADSPFGGEQFFGPGTRLTVL.

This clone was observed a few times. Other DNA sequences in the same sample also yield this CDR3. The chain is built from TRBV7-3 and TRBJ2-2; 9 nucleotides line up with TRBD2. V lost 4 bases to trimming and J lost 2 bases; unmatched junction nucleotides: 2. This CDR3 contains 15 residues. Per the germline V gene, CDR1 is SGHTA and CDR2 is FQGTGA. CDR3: CASSYSGGNTGELFF. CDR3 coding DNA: TGTGCCAGCAGCTATAGCGGGGGAAACACCGGGGAGCTGTTTTTT.

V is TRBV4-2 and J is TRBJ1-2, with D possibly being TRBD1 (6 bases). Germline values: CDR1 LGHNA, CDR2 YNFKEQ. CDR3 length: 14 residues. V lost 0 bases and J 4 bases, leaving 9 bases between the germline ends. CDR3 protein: CASSQDQGIYGYTF. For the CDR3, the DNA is TGTGCCAGCAGCCAAGATCAGGGGATCTATGGCTACACCTTC.

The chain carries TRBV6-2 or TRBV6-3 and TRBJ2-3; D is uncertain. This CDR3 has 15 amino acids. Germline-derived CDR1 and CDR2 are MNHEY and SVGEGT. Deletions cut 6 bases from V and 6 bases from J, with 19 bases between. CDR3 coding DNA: TGTGCCAGCAGCCACCCCCCTCGGGCGGCGGATACGCAGTATTTT. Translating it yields CASSHPPRAADTQYF.

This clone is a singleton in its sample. The CDR3 reads CASSQVGSNGNTIYF. The DNA for the CDR3 is TGTGCCAGCAGCCAAGTTGGATCGAATGGAAACACCATATATTTT. The genes are TRBV4-2 and TRBJ1-3, with D unclear. The CDR3 consists of 15 residues. Trimming shortened V by 1 base and J by 3 bases, and 10 bases separated the two germline ends. Germline V gives CDR1 LGHNA, CDR2 YNFKEQ.

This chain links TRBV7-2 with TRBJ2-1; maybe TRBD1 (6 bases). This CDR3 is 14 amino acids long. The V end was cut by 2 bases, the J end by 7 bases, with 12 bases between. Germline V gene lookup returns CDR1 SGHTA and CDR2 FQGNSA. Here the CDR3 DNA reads TGTGCCAGCAGCTTATGGGGGCAGGGTAATGAGCAGTTCTTC. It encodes CASSLWGQGNEQFF.

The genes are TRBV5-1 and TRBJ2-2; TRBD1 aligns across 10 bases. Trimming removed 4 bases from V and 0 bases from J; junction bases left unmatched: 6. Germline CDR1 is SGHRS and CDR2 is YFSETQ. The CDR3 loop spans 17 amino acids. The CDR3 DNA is TGCGCCAGCAGCCCCTGGACAGGGGGGACGAACACCGGGGAGCTGTTTTTT. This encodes CASSPWTGGTNTGELFF.

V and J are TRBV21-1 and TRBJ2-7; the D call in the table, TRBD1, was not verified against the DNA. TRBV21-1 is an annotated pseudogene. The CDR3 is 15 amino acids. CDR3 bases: TGTGCCAGCAGCAAAACGGACAGGGCCCCCTACGAGCAGTACTTC. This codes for CASSKTDRAPYEQYF.

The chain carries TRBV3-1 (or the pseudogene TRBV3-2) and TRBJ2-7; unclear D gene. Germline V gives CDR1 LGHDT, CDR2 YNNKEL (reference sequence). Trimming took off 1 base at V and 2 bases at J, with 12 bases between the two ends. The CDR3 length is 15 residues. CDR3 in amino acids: CASSQGVAWTYEQYF. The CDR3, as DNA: TGTGCCAGCAGCCAAGGGGTGGCATGGACCTACGAGCAGTACTTC.

The CDR3 sequence: CASSLRAPGTGAVNTEAFF. Written as DNA, the CDR3 is TGCGCCAGCAGCTTGAGGGCCCCCGGGACAGGGGCCGTGAACACTGAAGCTTTCTTT. The rearrangement links TRBV5-1 to TRBJ1-1; TRBD1 aligns across 10 bases. V gave up 1 base and J gave up 0 bases; unmatched junction bases: 12. Germline V gene sequence: CDR1 SGHRS, CDR2 YFSETQ. The CDR3 contains 19 residues.

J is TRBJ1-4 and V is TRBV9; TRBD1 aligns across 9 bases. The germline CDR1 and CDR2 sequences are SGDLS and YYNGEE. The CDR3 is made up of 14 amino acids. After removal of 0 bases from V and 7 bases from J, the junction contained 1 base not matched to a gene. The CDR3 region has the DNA TGTGCCAGCAGCGTAGGACAGGGGGGTGAAAAACTGTTTTTT. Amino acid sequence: CASSVGQGGEKLFF.

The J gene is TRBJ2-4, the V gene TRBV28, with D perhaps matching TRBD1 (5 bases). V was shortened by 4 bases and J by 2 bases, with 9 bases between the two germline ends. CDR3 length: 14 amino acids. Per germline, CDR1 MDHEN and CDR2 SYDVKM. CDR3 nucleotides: TGTGCCAGCAGTTACCCAGGGACCAAAAACATTCAGTACTTC. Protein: CASSYPGTKNIQYF. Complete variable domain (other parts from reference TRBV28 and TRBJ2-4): DVKVTQSSRYLVKRTGEKVFLECVQDMDHENMFWYRQDPGLGLRLIYFSYDVKMKEKGDIPEGYSVSREKKERFSLILESASTNQTSMYLCASSYPGTKNIQYFGAGTRLSVL.